This entry describes one T cell receptor beta chain. Its antigen is not known. The V gene end was trimmed by 4 bases and the J gene end by 3 bases; junction bases not matched to a gene: 14. Looked up from germline, CDR1 is SGDLS and CDR2 is YYNGEE. The CDR3 extends over 17 amino acids. The sample belongs to a study of T cell responses to AZD1222 COVID-19 vaccine. Sequencing was performed with immunoSEQ multiplex PCR; in TCRdb, only in-frame clones are kept and a portion is missing. The data show 90,000 to 120,000 clones, around nine tenths seen once. Whole-study results and caveats: In a largely white British group with more females than males, clonal diversity was possibly underestimated.

The TCR was taken from an adult who received the AZD1222 COVID-19 vaccine. This chain connects TRBV9 to TRBJ1-2; the match to TRBD1 covers 8 bases. Material: peripheral blood, obtained 28 days after the second AZD1222 dose. The CDR3, as DNA: TGTGCCAGCAGCCCTCGGGGGGACCCGGGACAGGACTATGGCTACACCTTC. It codes for CASSPRGDPGQDYGYTF.